This TCR beta chain was recorded in a study of technical replicates of blood from four donors (dated by TCRdb to the late 2010s). Trimmed from V: 11 bases; trimmed from J: 5 bases; junction bases lacking a gene match: 19. Spanning cysteine to phenylalanine, the CDR3 consists of 17 amino acids. Only the CDR3 part of the read is kept: 51 bases, read in frame from the first base. As encoded in the germline V gene (reference sequence), CDR1 is SEHNR while CDR2 is FQNEAQ. Libraries were constructed by the immunoSEQ multiplex PCR assay. What TCRdb holds here is the immuneACCESS table cut down to in-frame rearrangements. Part of the clones is not present; checked against another copy, under half of the missing clones reflect an unresolved V gene, and the others are unexplained. This sample gives about 74,000 clones in total; 95% of them show up just once. 0.25% of the sample lies in the top ten. Comment on this clone: Its antigen has not been determined. The sample holds no much larger clone one base away, and base qualities are not on file.

Source material: T cells isolated from PBMCs. The receptor was isolated from a human donor in good health. The sequence joins TRBV7-9 to TRBJ2-2; 8 of the junction bases match TRBD1. This receptor carries the CDR3 CAVQGDYGLFWTGELFF. The sequenced DNA is TGTGCCGTACAGGGGGATTACGGGTTATTCTGGACCGGGGAGCTGTTTTTT.